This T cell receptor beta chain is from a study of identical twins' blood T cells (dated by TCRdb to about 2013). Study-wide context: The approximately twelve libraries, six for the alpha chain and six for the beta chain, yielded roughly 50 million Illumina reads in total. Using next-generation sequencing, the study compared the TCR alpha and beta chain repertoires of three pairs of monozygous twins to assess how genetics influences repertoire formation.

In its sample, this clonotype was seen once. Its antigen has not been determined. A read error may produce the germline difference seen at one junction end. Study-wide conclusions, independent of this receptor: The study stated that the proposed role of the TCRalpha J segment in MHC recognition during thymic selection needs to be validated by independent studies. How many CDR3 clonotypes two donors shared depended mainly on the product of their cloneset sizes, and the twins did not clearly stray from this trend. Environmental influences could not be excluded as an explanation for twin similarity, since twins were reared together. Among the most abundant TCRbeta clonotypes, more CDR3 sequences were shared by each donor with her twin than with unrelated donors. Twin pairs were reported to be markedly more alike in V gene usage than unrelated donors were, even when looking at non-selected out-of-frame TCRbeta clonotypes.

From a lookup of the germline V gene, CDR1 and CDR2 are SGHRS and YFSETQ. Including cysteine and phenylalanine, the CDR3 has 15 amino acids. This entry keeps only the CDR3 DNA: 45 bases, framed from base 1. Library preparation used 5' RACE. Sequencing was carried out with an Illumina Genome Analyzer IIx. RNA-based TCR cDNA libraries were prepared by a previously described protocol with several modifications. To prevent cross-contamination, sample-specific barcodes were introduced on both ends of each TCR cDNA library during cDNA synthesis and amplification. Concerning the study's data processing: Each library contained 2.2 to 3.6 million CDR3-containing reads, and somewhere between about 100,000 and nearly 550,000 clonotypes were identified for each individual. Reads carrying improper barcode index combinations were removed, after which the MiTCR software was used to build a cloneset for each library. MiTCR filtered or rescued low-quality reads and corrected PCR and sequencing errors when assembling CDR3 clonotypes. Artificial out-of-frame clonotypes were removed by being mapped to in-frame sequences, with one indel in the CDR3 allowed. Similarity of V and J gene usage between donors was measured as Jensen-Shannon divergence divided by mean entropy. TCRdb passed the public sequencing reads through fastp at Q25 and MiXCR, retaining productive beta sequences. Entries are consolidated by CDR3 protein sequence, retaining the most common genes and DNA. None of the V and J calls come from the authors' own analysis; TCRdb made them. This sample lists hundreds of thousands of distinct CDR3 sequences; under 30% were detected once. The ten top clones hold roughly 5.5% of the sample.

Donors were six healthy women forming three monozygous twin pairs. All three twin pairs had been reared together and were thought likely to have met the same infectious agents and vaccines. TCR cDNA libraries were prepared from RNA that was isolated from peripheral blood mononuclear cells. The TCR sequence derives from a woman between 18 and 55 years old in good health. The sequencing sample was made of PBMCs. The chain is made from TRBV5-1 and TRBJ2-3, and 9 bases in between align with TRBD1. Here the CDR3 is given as CASGFGDRETDTQYF. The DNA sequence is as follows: TGCGCCAGCGGCTTCGGGGACAGGGAAACAGATACGCAGTATTTT.